The T cell receptor beta chain under discussion was sequenced for a study of T cell responses to AZD1222 COVID-19 vaccine (dated by TCRdb to the early 2020s). Regarding the study in general: AZD1222 recipients whose second dose came at about 4 weeks and those whose second dose came at about 12 weeks were combined into one group, since spike-specific TCR depth and breadth did not differ between the two schedules. TCR sequencing was performed for roughly 250 trial participants, of whom around 200 were given two doses of AZD1222 and around 26 were given two doses of MenACWY control vaccine. Trial participants were enrolled into age subgroups of 18-55, 56-69 and 70-plus years, which contained roughly 140, 27 and 60 TCR-sequenced participants, respectively. The paper's findings and limits, for the study overall: Vaccine-associated CD4 TCRs spanned the whole spike protein, with dominant responses in regions 160-218 and 743-854. No day 14 peak-response samples were available, so repertoires were characterized only after the peak T cell response. Reportedly, close to half of the unique spike-specific TCRs recognized epitopes lying outside the regions that are mutated in the B.1.351 and B.1.1.7 variants. Conclusions about previously exposed vaccinees are limited because only a handful of AZD1222 recipients were SARS-CoV-2 seropositive at baseline. A significant rise in spike-specific TCR breadth and depth was observed after two AZD1222 doses relative to day 0 and relative to MenACWY recipients. Participants were mostly white British and included more females than males, and it was suggested by the authors that clonal diversity may have been underestimated. In the small 56-69-year group, the increase in depth fell short of significance, most likely because of low power.

The CDR3 regions of human TCRbeta chains were analyzed by immunosequencing. The study's processing was this. Repertoire TCRs were checked for matches against a reference library of SARS-CoV-2-specific TCRs that had been generated using the MIRA antigen-specificity platform. Breadth meant the fraction of unique TCRs that were SARS-CoV-2-associated, whereas depth meant the fraction of total T cells that were SARS-CoV-2-associated. Each spike-specific TCR was assigned to its reactive spike region and to a CD4 or CD8 class using the MIRA data. Log10-transformed breadth and depth values were compared by one-way ANOVA with Sidak's multiple comparisons tests. This immuneACCESS table, as held by TCRdb, lists in-frame sequences with V and J called but not all clones. Of the missing ones, under half trace to an unresolved V gene in checked studies; the others have no known cause. The V and J calls and clone size were taken over from that table, and D and trimming were inferred from the DNA. Present in this sample are 100,000 or so clones, around nine tenths of which were seen just once. 1.3% of the sample rests with the top ten.

Comments on this clone: The target of this receptor is not known. Base qualities are missing; no much larger clone stands one base away.

The CDR3 sequence holds 13 residues, the cysteine and phenylalanine included. The kept DNA is CDR3 alone, 39 bases in frame from the first base. The junction carries 14 bases between V and J, which are trimmed by 6 bases and 6 bases respectively. As encoded in the germline V gene, CDR1 is SGDLS while CDR2 is YYNGEE. The time point label here, explained by the study, means: baseline before first vaccination. Vaccinee samples came from UK trials COV001 and COV002, including a single-blind randomized controlled phase 2/3 trial of AZD1222 (ChAdOx1 nCoV-19) in healthy adults. Trial participant PBMC samples were collected at day 0 and day 28 after the second dose for TCRbeta chain sequencing.

Sequenced here: peripheral blood, sampled on day 0 of AZD1222 vaccination. This clonotype originated in an adult in good health. The chain uses TRBV9 and TRBJ2-3; TRBD1 is possibly the D segment (6 matching bases). This receptor has the CDR3 CASTGAVGDTQYF. The nucleotide sequence is given as TGTGCCAGCACAGGGGCTGTCGGGGATACGCAGTATTTT.